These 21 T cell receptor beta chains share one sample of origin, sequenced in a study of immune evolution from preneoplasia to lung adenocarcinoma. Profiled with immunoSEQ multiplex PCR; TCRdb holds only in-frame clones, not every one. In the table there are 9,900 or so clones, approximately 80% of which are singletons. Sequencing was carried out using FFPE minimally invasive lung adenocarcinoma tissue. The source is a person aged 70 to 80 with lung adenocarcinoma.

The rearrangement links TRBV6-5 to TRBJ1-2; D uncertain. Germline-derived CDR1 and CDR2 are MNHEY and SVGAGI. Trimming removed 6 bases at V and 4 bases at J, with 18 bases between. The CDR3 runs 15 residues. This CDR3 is CASRRTGQVVYGYTF. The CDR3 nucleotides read TGTGCCAGCAGACGAACCGGGCAGGTGGTCTATGGCTACACCTTC.

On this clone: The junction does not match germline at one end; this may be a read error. In DNA form, the CDR3 reads TGTGCCAGCAGCCAAGAGGCCGCGAACTCTGAAGCTTTCTTT. Its protein product is CASSQEAANSEAFF. The gene calls are TRBV14 and TRBJ1-1; no firm D call. This CDR3 contains 14 residues. Germline-derived CDR1 and CDR2 are SGHDN and FVKESK.

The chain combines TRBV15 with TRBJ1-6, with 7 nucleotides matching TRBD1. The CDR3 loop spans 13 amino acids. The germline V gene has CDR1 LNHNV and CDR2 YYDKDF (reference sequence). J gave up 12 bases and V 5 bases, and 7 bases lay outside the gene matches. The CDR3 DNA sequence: TGTGCCACCAGCCGAATACAGGGGTTACCCCTCCACTTT. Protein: CATSRIQGLPLHF.

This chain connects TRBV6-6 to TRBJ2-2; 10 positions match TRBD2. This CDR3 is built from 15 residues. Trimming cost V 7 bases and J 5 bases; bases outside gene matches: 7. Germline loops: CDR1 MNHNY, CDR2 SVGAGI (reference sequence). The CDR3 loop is CASTPRTSGTGELFF. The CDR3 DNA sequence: TGTGCCAGCACTCCTAGGACTAGCGGAACCGGGGAGCTGTTTTTT.

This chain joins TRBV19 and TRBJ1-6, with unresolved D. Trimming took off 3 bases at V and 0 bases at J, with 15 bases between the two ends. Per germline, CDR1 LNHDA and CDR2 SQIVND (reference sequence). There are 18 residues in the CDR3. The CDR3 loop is CASSMNSPANSYNSPLHF. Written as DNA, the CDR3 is TGTGCCAGTAGTATGAATAGCCCAGCCAACTCCTATAATTCACCCCTCCACTTT.

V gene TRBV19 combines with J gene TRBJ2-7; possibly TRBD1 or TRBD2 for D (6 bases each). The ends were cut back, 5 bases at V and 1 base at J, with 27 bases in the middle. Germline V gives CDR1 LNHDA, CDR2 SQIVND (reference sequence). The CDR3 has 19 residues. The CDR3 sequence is CASSLSSPGAWYPSYEQYF. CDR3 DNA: TGTGCCAGTAGTCTTTCCTCCCCGGGGGCCTGGTACCCTTCCTACGAGCAGTACTTC.

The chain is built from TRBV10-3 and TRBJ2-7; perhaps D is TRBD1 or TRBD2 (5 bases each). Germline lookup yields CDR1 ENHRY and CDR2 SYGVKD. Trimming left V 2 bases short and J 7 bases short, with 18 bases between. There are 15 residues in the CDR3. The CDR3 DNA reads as TGTGCCATCAGTGAGACGGGGCCCGATCTGAGGGAGCAGTACTTC. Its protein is CAISETGPDLREQYF.

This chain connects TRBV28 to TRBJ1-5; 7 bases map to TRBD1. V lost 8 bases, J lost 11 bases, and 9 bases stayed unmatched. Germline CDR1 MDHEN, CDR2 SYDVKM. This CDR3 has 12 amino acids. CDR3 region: CASQGGARAQHF. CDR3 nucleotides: TGTGCCAGCCAGGGGGGGGCCCGGGCCCAGCATTTT.

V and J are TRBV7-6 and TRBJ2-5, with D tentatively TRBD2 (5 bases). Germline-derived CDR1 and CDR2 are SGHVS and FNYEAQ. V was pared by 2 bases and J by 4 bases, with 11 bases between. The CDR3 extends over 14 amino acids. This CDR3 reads CASSLIIRGETQYF. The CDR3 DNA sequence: TGTGCCAGCAGCTTAATAATCCGGGGAGAGACCCAGTACTTC.

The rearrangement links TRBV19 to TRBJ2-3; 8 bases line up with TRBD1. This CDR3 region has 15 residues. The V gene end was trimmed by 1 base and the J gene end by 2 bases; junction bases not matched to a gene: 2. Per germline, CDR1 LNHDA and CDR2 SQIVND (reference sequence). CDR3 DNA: TGTGCCAGTAGTATAGGGACAGGGCACACAGATACGCAGTATTTT. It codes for CASSIGTGHTDTQYF.

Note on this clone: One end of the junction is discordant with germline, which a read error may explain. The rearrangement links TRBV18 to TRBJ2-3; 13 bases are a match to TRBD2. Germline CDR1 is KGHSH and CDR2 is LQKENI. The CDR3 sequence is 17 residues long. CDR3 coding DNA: TGTGCCAGCTTACCAGGACTAGCGGGAGTGTTTACAGATACGCAGTATTTT. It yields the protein CASLPGLAGVFTDTQYF.

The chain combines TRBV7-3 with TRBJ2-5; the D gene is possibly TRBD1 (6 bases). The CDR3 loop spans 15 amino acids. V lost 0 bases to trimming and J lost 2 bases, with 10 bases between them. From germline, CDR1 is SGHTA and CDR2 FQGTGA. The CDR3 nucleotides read TGTGCCAGCAGCTTAACGGGGGCTAGACAAGAGACCCAGTACTTC. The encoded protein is CASSLTGARQETQYF.

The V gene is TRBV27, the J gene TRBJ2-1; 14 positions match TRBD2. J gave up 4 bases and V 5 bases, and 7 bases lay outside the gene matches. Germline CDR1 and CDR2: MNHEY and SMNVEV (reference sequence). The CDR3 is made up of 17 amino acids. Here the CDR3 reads CASSPRTSGRTYNEQFF. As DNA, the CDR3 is TGTGCCAGCAGTCCCCGGACTAGCGGGAGGACGTACAATGAGCAGTTCTTC.

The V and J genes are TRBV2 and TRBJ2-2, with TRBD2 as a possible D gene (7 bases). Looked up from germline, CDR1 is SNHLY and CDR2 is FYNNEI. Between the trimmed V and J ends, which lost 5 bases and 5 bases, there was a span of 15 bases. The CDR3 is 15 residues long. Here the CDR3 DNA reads TGTGCCAGCAGTACAGGGTGGGGAGGGACCGGGGAGCTGTTTTTT. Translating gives CASSTGWGGTGELFF. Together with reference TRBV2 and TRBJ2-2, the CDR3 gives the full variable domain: EPEVTQTPSHQVTQMGQEVILRCVPISNHLYFYWYRQILGQKVEFLVSFYNNEISEKSEIFDDQFSVERPDGSNFTLKIRSTKLEDSAMYFCASSTGWGGTGELFFGEGSRLTVL.

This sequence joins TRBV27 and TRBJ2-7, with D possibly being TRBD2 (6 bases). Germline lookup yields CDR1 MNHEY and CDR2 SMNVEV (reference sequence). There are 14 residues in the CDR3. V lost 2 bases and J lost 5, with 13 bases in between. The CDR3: CASSLTPTGDEQYF. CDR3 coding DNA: TGTGCCAGCAGTTTAACCCCAACGGGGGACGAGCAGTACTTC.

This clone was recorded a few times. The CDR3 protein is CASSVTSGGLSTDTQYF. For the CDR3, the DNA is TGTGCCAGCAGTGTGACTAGCGGGGGCCTCAGCACAGATACGCAGTATTTT. The rearrangement uses TRBV6-4 and TRBJ2-3; TRBD2 agrees at 12 bases. Germline lookup yields CDR1 MRHNA and CDR2 SNTAGT. The CDR3 totals 17 residues. The ends lost 4 bases at V and 0 bases at J; junction bases unmatched: 5.

The CDR3 sequence is CASTTAKGTGRADTQYF. CDR3 bases: TGTGCCAGCACTACCGCGAAGGGGACAGGGAGGGCAGATACGCAGTATTTT. The J gene is TRBJ2-3, the V gene TRBV28, with TRBD1 identical over 9 bases. Germline V lookup: CDR1 MDHEN, CDR2 SYDVKM. The J segment lost 4 bases and the V segment lost 7 bases, leaving 15 bases of the junction unmatched. There are 17 residues in the CDR3.

CDR3 region: CASSAPSGGETQYF. The CDR3 DNA is TGTGCCAGCAGCGCTCCATCGGGGGGGGAGACCCAGTACTTC. V is TRBV5-6 and J is TRBJ2-5, with 8 nucleotides matching TRBD2. This CDR3 region has 14 residues. The J segment lost 5 bases and the V segment lost 4 bases, leaving 7 bases of the junction unmatched. CDR1 SGHDT and CDR2 YYEEEE come from the germline V gene.

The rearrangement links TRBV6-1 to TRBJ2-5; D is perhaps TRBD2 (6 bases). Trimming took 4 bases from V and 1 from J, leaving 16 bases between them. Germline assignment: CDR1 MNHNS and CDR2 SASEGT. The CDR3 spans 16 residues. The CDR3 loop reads CASSGAVGGTQETQYF. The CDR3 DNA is TGTGCCAGCAGTGGAGCCGTGGGGGGAACCCAAGAGACCCAGTACTTC.

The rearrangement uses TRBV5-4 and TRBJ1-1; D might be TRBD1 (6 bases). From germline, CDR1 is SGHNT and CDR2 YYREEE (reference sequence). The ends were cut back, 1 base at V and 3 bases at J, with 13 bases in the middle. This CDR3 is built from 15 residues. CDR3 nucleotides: TGTGCCAGCAGCTTGAGCGACAGGCTAGACACTGAAGCTTTCTTT. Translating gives CASSLSDRLDTEAFF.

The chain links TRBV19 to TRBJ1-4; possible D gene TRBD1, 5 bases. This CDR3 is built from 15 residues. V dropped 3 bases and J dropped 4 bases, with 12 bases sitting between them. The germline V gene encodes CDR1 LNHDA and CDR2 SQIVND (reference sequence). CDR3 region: CASSIFPGLNEKLFF. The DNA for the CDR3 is TGTGCCAGTAGTATCTTCCCAGGGCTTAATGAAAAACTGTTTTTT.